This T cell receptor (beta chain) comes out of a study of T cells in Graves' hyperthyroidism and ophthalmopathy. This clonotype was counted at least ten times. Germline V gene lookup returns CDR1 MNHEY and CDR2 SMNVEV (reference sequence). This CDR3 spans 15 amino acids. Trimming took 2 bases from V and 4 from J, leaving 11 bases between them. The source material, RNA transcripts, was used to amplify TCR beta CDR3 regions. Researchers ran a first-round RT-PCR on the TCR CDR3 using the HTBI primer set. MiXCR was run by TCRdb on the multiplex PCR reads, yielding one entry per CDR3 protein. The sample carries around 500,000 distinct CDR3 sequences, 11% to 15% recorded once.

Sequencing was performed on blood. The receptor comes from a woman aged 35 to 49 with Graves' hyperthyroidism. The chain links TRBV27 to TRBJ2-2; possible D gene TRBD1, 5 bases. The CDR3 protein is CASSLEQALTGELFF. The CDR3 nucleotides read TGTGCCAGCAGTTTAGAACAGGCGCTCACCGGGGAGCTGTTTTTT.